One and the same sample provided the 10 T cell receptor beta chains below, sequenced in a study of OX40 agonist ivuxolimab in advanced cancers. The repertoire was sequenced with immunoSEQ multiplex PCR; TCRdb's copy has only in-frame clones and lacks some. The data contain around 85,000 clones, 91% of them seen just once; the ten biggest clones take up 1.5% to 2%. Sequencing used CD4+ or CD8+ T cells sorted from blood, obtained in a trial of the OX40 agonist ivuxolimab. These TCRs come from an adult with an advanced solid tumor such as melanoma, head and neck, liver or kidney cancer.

The CDR3 nucleotides read TGCGCCAGCAGCTTGATGGGGGGGAGGGCCCGCGACGAGCAGTACTTC. It is translated as CASSLMGGRARDEQYF. The genes are TRBV5-1 and TRBJ2-7, with 7 bases matching TRBD2. CDR3 size: 16 residues. After removal of 1 base from V and 5 bases from J, the junction contained 12 bases not matched to a gene. Germline V lookup: CDR1 SGHRS, CDR2 YFSETQ.

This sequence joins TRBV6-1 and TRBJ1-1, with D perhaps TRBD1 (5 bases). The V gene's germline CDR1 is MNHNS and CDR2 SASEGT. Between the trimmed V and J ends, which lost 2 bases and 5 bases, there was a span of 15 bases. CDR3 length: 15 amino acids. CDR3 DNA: TGTGCCAGCAGTGAATATTGGAGGGGTAGGACTGAAGCTTTCTTT. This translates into CASSEYWRGRTEAFF.

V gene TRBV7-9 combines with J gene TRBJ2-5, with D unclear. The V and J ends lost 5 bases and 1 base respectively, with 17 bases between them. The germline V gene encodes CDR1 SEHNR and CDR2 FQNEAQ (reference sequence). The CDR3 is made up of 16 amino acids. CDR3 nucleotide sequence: TGTGCCAGCAGCCCCGAAAGGTGGGGTACCCAAGAGACCCAGTACTTC. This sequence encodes CASSPERWGTQETQYF.

CDR3 in DNA: TGCAGCGTTGGGACAGGGGGAAACACCATATATTTT. It is translated as CSVGTGGNTIYF. The V gene is TRBV29-1, the J gene TRBJ1-3, with 8 bases fitting TRBD1. V was clipped by 4 bases and J by 4 bases; unmatched bases: 0. The CDR3 runs to 12 residues. Germline CDR1 reads SQVTM; CDR2 reads ANQGSEA.

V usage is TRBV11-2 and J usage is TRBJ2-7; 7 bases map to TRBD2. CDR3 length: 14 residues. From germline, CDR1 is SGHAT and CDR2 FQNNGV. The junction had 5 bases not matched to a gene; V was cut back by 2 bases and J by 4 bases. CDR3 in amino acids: CASSLQREGYEQYF. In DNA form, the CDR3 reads TGTGCCAGCAGCTTACAGCGGGAAGGATACGAGCAGTACTTC.

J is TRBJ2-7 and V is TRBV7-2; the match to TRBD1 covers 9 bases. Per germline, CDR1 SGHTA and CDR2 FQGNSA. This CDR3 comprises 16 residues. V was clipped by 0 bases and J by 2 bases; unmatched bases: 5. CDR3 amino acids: CASSLAGGQGAYEQYF. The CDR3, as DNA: TGTGCCAGCAGCTTAGCGGGGGGACAGGGAGCCTACGAGCAGTACTTC.

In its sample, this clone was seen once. The DNA of the CDR3 is TGCGCCAGCCCCGCCCCAGATACGCAGTATTTT. It encodes CASPAPDTQYF. The V and J genes are TRBV5-1 and TRBJ2-3; D unresolved. This CDR3 is built from 11 residues. Looked up from germline, CDR1 is SGHRS and CDR2 is YFSETQ. V was clipped by 7 bases and J by 4 bases, with 7 bases between them.

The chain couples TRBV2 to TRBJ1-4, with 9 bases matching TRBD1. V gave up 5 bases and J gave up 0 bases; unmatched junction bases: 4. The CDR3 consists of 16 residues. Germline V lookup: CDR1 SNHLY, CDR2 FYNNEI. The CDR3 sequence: CASSTGGTTTNEKLFF. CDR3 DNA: TGTGCCAGCAGTACAGGGGGCACAACAACTAATGAAAAACTGTTTTTT.

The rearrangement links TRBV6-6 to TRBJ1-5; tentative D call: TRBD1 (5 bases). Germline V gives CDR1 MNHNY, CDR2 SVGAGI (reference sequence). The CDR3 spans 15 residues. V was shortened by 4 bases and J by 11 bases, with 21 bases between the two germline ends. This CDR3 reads CASSSSTGDPYAQHF. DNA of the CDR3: TGTGCCAGCAGTTCCTCAACAGGAGACCCTTACGCCCAGCATTTT.

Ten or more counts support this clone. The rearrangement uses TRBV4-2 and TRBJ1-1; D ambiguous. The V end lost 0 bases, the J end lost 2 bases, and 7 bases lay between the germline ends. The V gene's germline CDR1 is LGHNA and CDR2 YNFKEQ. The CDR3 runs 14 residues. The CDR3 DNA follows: TGTGCCAGCAGCCAAGAATTCTCCAACACTGAAGCTTTCTTT. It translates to CASSQEFSNTEAFF.